The present TCR beta chain was sequenced within a study of control samples from healthy donors and cancer patients. Only in-frame clones appear in the TCRdb table, and some are missing; sequencing was by immunoSEQ multiplex PCR. In the table there are some 49,000 clones, 86% of which are singletons. The V gene's germline CDR1 is SQVTM and CDR2 ANQGSEA. This CDR3 has 11 residues. Trimming took off 5 bases at V and 0 bases at J, with 4 bases between the two ends. The specimen was PBMCs. The clonotype comes from a woman between 45 and 65 years old with lung cancer. The V and J genes are TRBV29-1 and TRBJ1-1, with D unresolved. The CDR3 is CSVTVNTEAFF. CDR3 DNA: TGCAGCGTTACAGTGAACACTGAAGCTTTCTTT.